This T cell receptor (beta chain) was found in a study of shared clonotypes between healthy human individuals. Once extracted for a subset, genomic DNA was divided evenly among several immunoSEQ plates. As originally analysed: Junction-only sequences produced by ImmunoSEQ had no quality scores, so filtering differed. Here immunoSEQ multiplex PCR was the method, and the copy in TCRdb shows in-frame clones only, minus some. D and trimming were read from the DNA, whereas the V and J calls and clone size are those reported in that table. The sample lists about 2.3 million clones, under 95% occurring once. Every donor was a Caucasian adult from Nashville, Tennessee. Looked up from germline, CDR1 is SEHNR and CDR2 is FQNEAQ (reference sequence). The CDR3 is made up of 13 amino acids. V lost 2 bases and J 3 bases, leaving 8 bases between the germline ends.

The sample consisted of naive CD4+ T cells from PBMCs. Specified subset: CD45RA+ positively selected. This receptor was obtained from a young man in good health. Some clones in this sample may be carry-over from other donors' samples. The chain links TRBV7-9 to TRBJ2-7; TRBD1 might be the D (6 bases). CDR3 bases: TGTGCCAGCAGCTTAAAGGGGGTCTACGAGCAGTACTTC. Protein sequence: CASSLKGVYEQYF.